One and the same sample provided the 3 T cell receptor beta chains below, sequenced in a study of blood T cell repertoires in COVID-19. Here immunoSEQ multiplex PCR was the method, and the copy in TCRdb shows in-frame clones only, minus some. The sample lists some 150,000 clones, 75% to 90% occurring once. The sequencing sample was made of peripheral blood. These receptors originate from a woman aged 55-69 years with active COVID-19.

This chain connects TRBV7-9 to TRBJ2-7; 13 bases agree with TRBD2. This CDR3 has 18 amino acids. V lost 4 bases and J lost 3; bases outside the gene matches: 12. The germline gives CDR1 SEHNR, CDR2 FQNEAQ (reference sequence). CDR3: CASSSPSGLAGTIYEQYF. The CDR3 nucleotides are TGTGCCAGCAGCTCACCCTCGGGACTAGCGGGGACCATCTACGAGCAGTACTTC.

The J gene is TRBJ1-3, the V gene TRBV7-6; 10 nucleotides agree with TRBD1. V shed 3 bases and J 6 bases; nucleotides not matched to a gene: 5. The CDR3 has 15 amino acids. Germline V gene data show CDR1 as SGHVS and CDR2 as FNYEAQ. This chain's CDR3 is CASSLTGGIENTIYF. The CDR3 region has the DNA TGTGCCAGCAGCTTGACAGGGGGCATAGAAAACACCATATATTTT.

In DNA, the CDR3 is TGTGCCAGCAGTTCCTATCGGGGAGATACGCAGTATTTT. It codes for CASSSYRGDTQYF. This chain connects TRBV27 to TRBJ2-3; maybe TRBD2 (5 bases). CDR3 size: 13 residues. Germline loops: CDR1 MNHEY, CDR2 SMNVEV (reference sequence). Deletions cut 4 bases from V and 5 bases from J, with 10 bases between.